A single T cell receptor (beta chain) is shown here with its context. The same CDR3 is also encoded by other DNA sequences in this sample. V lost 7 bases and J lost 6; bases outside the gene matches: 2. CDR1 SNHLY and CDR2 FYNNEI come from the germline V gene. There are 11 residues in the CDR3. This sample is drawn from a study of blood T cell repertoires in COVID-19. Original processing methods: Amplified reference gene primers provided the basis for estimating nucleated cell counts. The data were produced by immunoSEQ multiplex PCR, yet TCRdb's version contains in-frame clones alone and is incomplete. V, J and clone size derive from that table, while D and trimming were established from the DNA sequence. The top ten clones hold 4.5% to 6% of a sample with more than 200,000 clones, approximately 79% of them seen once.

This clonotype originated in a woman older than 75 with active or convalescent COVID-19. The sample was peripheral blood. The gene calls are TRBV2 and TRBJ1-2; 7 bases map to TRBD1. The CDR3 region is CASNRGDGYTF. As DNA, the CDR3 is TGTGCCAGCAACAGGGGTGATGGCTACACCTTC.